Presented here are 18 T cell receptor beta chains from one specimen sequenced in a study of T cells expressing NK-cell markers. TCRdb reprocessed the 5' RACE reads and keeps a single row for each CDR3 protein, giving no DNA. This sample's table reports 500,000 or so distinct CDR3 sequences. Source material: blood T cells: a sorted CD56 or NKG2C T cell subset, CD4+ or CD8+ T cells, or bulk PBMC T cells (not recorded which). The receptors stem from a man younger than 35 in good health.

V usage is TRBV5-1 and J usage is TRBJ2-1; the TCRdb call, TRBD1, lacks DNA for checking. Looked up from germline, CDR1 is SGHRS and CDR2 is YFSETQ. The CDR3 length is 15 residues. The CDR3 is CASSLAGQPLNEQFF.

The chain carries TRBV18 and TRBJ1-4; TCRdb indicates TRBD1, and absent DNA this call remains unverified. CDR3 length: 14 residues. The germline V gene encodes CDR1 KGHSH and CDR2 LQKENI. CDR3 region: CASSPGGSNEKLFF.

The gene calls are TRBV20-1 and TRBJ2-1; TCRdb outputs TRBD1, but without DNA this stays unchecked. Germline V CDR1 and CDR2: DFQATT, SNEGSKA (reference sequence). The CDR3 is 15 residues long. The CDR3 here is CSVPRPGMTYNEQFF.

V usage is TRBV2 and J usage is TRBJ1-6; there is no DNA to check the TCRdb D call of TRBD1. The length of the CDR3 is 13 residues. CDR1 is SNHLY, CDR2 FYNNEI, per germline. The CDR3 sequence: CASSPRGSSPLHF. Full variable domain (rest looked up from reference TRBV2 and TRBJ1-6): EPEVTQTPSHQVTQMGQEVILRCVPISNHLYFYWYRQILGQKVEFLVSFYNNEISEKSEIFDDQFSVERPDGSNFTLKIRSTKLEDSAMYFCASSPRGSSPLHFGNGTRLTVT.

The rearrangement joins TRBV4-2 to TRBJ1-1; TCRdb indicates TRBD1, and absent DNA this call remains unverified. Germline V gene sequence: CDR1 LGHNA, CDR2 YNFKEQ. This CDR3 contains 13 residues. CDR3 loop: CASSRTGTSEAFF.

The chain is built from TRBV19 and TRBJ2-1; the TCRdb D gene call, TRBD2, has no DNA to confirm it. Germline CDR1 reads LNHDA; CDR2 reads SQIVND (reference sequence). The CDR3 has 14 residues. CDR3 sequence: CASSIGRVGGEQFF. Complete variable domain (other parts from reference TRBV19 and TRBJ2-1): DGGITQSPKYLFRKEGQNVTLSCEQNLNHDAMYWYRQDPGQGLRLIYYSQIVNDFQKGDIAEGYSVSREKKESFPLTVTSAQKNPTAFYLCASSIGRVGGEQFFGPGTRLTVL.

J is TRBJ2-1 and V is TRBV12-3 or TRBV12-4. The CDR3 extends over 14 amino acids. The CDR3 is CASSEMTGSNEQFF.

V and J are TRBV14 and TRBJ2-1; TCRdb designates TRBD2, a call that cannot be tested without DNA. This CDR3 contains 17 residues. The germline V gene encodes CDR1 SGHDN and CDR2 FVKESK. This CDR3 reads CASSQRRLAESSNEQFF. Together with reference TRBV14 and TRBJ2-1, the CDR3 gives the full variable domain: EAGVTQFPSHSVIEKGQTVTLRCDPISGHDNLYWYRRVMGKEIKFLLHFVKESKQDESGMPNNRFLAERTGGTYSTLKVQPAELEDSGVYFCASSQRRLAESSNEQFFGPGTRLTVL.

This CDR3 reads CASTLVGLSTDTQYF. The V gene is TRBV11-2, the J gene TRBJ2-3. The CDR3 spans 15 residues. CDR1 and CDR2 from the germline V gene are SGHAT and FQNNGV. Full variable domain (remainder filled in from reference TRBV11-2 and TRBJ2-3): EAGVAQSPRYKIIEKRQSVAFWCNPISGHATLYWYQQILGQGPKLLIQFQNNGVVDDSQLPKDRFSAERLKGVDSTLKIQPAKLEDSAVYLCASTLVGLSTDTQYFGPGTRLTVL.

The CDR3 is CASSLRQGERGTQYF. V usage is TRBV11-2 and J usage is TRBJ2-5; TCRdb's D gene call, TRBD1, goes unchecked for lack of DNA. The V gene's germline CDR1 is SGHAT and CDR2 FQNNGV. The CDR3 is 15 residues long.

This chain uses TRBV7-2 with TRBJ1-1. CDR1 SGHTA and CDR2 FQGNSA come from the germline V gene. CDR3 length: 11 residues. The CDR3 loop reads CASSLGVEAFF.

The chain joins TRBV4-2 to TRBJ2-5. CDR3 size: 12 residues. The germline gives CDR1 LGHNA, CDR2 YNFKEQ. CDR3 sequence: CASSQERETQYF.

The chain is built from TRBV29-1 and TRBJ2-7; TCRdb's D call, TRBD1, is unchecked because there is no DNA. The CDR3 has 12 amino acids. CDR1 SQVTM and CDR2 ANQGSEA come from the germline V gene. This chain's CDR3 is CSVIAPKREQYF.

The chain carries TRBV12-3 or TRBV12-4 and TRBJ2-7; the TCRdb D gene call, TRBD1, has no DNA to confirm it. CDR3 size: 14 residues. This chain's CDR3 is CASRGDSRSYEQYF.

Here the CDR3 reads CRVVMGEGEETQYF. V gene TRBV20-1 combines with J gene TRBJ2-5; TCRdb outputs TRBD2, but without DNA this stays unchecked. The CDR3 sequence is 14 residues long. Germline assignment: CDR1 DFQATT and CDR2 SNEGSKA (reference sequence).

The CDR3 sequence is CASSQDGELAGKQYF. The chain links TRBV4-2 to TRBJ2-5; TCRdb's D call, TRBD2, is unchecked because there is no DNA. The CDR3 extends over 15 amino acids. Germline CDR1 LGHNA, CDR2 YNFKEQ.

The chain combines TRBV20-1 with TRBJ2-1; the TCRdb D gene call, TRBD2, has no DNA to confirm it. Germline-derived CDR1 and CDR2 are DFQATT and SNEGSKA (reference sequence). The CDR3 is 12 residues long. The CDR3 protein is CSASLPEGLRFF.

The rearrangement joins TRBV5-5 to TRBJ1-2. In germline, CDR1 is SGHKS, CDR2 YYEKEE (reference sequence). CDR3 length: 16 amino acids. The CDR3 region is CASSLGRRAINYGYTF.